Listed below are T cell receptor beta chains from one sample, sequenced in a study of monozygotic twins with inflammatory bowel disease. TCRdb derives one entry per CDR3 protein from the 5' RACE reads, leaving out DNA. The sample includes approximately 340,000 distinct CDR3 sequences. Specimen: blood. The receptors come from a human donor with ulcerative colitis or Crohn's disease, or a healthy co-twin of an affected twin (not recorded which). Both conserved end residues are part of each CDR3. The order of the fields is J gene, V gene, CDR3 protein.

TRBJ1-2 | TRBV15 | CATSRKYQGKNGYTF
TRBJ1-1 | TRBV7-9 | CASSPPEWLNTEAFF
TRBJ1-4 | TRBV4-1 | CASSQSPQGGEKLFF
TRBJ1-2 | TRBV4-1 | CASTLRGPGDYGYTF
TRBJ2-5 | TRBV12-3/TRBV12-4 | CASAPGGFVETQYF
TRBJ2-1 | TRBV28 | CASTIVGGGSYNEQFF
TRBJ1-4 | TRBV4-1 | CASSLVDSDNEKLFF
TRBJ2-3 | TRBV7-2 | CASSLIQRGGGTYF
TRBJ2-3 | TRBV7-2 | CASSFLQGDTQYF
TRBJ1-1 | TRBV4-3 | CASSQDTSELSSTEAFF
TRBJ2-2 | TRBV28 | CASSSRQRPGELFF
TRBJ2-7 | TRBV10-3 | CAISDRGLTYEQYF
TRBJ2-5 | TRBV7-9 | CASSLSMRGQETQYF
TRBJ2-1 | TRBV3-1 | CASSLSGKGRQFF
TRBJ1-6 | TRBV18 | CASSPTAGSPLHF
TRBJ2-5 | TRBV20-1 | CSARDPLAGSIETQYF
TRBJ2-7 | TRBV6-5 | CASSYKDSTYEQYF
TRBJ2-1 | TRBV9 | CASSASIGGLYNEQFF